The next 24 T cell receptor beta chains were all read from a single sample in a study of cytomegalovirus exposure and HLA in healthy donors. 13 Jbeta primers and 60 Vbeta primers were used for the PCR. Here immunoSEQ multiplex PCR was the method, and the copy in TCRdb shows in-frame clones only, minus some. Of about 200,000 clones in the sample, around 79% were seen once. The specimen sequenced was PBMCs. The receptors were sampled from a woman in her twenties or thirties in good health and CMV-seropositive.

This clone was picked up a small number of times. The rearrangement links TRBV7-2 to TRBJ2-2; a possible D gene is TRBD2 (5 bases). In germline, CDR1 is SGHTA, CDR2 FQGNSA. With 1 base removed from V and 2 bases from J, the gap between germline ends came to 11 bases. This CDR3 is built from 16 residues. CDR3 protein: CASSLEPAANTGELFF. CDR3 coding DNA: TGTGCCAGCAGCTTAGAGCCAGCGGCCAACACCGGGGAGCTGTTTTTT.

Written as DNA, the CDR3 is TGTGCCAGCAGCTTGGCCGGGACAGGACAGGGAGCTTTCTTT. Translated, it gives CASSLAGTGQGAFF. The J gene is TRBJ1-1, the V gene TRBV7-8, with 8 positions matching TRBD1. From germline, CDR1 is SGHVS and CDR2 FQNEAQ. The V segment lost 3 bases and the J segment 10 bases; nucleotides outside the gene matches: 10. The CDR3 loop spans 14 amino acids.

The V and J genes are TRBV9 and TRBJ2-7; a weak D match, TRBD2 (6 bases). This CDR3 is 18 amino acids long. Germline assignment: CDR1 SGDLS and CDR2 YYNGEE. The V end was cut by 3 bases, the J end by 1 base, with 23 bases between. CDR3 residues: CASSDGARRGSFSYEQYF. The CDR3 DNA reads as TGTGCCAGCAGCGACGGTGCCCGGAGGGGATCGTTTTCCTACGAGCAGTACTTC.

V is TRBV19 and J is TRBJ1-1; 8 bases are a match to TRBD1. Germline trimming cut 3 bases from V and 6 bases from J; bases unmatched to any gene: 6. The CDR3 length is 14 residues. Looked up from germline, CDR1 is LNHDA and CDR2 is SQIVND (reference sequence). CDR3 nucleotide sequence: TGTGCCAGTAGTATTCAGGACAGGGTCGCTGAAGCTTTCTTT. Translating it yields CASSIQDRVAEAFF.

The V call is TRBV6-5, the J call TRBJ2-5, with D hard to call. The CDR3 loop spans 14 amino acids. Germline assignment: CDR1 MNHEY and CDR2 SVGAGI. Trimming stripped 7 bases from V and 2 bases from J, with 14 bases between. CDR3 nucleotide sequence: TGTGCCAGCACCGCGACTTACCGACAAGAGACCCAGTACTTC. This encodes CASTATYRQETQYF.

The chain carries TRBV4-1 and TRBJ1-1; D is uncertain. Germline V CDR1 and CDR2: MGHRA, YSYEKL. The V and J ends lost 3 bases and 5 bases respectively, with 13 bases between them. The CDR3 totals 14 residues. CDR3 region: CASSQRQRGTEAFF. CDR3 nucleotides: TGCGCCAGCAGCCAGAGGCAGCGGGGAACTGAAGCTTTCTTT.

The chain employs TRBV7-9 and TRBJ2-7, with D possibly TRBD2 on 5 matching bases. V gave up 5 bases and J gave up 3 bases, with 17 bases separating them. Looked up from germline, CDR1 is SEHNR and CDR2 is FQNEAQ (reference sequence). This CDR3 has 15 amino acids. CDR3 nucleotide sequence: TGTGCCAGCAGCGACCGGGCCCGGGGTGACTACGAGCAGTACTTC. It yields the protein CASSDRARGDYEQYF.

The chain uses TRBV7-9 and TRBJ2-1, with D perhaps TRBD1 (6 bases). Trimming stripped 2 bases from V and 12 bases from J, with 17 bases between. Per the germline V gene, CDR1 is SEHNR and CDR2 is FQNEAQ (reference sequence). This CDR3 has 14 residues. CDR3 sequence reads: CASSLREQGDSQFF. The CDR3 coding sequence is TGTGCCAGCAGCTTACGGGAACAGGGCGATTCGCAGTTCTTC.

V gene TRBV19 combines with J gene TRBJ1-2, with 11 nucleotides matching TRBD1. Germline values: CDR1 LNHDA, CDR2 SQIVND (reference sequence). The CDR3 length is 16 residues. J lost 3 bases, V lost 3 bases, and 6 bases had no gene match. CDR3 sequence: CASSISGTGGYYGYTF. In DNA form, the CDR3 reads TGTGCCAGTAGTATCTCCGGGACAGGGGGATACTATGGCTACACCTTC.

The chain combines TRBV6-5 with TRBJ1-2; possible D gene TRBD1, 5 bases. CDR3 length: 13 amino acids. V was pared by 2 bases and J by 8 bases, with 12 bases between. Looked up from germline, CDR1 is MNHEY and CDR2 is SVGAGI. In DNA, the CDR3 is TGTGCCAGCAGTTACCAGGGCCTGCAGGGCTACACCTTC. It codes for CASSYQGLQGYTF.

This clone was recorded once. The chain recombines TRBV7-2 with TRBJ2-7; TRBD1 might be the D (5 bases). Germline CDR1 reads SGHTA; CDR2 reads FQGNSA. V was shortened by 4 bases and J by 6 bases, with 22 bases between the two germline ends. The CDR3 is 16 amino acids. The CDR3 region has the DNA TGTGCCAGCAGCTCGCCAGGCCTCCCAGGGATGGGCGAGCAGTACTTC. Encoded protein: CASSSPGLPGMGEQYF.

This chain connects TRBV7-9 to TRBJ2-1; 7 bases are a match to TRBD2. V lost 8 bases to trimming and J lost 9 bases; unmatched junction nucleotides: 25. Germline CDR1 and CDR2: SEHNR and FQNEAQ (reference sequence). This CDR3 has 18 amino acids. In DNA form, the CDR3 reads TGTGCCAGCTTGGGGGTTATCGGGAGGAGAGATCGGTTCGTTGAGCAGTTCTTC. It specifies CASLGVIGRRDRFVEQFF.

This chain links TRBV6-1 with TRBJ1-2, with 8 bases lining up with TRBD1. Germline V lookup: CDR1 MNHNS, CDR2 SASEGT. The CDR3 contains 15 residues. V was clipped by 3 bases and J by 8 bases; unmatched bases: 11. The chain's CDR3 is CASSDRGPLRSGYTF. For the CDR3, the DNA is TGTGCCAGCAGTGACAGGGGGCCTCTAAGGTCGGGCTACACCTTC.

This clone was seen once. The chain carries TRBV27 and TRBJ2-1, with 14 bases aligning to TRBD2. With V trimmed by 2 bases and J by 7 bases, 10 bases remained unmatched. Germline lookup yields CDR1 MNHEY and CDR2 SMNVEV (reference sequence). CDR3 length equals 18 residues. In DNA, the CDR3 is TGTGCCAGCAGTTTACTCGCACCGGGACTAGCGGGAGTTAATGAGCAGTTCTTC. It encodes CASSLLAPGLAGVNEQFF.

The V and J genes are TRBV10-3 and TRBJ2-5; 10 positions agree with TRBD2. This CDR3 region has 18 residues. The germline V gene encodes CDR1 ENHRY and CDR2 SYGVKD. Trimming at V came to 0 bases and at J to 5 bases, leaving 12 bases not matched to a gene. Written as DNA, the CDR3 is TGTGCCATCAGTGAGTCTGGGCTAGCGGGGGACATTTGGGAGACCCAGTACTTC. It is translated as CAISESGLAGDIWETQYF.

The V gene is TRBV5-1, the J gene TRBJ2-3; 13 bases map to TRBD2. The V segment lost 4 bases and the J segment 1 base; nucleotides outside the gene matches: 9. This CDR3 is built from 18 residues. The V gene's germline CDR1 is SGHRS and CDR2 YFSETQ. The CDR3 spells CASSLLAGGPSGTDTQYF. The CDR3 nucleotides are TGCGCCAGCAGCCTACTAGCGGGAGGGCCCTCCGGCACAGATACGCAGTATTTT. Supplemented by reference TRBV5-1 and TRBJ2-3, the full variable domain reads KAGVTQTPRYLIKTRGQQVTLSCSPISGHRSVSWYQQTPGQGLQFLFEYFSETQRNKGNFPGRFSGRQFSNSRSEMNVSTLELGDSALYLCASSLLAGGPSGTDTQYFGPGTRLTVL.

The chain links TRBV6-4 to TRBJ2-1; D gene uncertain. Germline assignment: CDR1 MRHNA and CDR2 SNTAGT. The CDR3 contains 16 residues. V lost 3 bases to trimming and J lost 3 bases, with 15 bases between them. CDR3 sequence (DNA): TGTGCCAGCAGTGAACGGTCTCACCAAAGCTACAATGAGCAGTTCTTC. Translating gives CASSERSHQSYNEQFF.

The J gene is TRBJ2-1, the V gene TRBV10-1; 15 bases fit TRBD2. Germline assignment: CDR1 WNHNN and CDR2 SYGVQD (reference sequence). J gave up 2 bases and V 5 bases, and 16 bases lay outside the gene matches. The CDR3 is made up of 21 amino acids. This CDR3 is CASSNKEGTSGGYYPYNEQFF. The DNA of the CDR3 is TGCGCCAGCAGTAATAAGGAGGGGACTAGCGGGGGGTACTACCCCTACAATGAGCAGTTCTTC.

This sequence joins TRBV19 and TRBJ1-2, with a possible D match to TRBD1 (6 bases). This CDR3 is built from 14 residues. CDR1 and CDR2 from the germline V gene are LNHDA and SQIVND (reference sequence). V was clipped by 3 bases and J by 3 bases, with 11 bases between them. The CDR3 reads CASSIRRTDYGYTF. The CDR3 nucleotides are TGTGCCAGTAGTATCCGGCGGACAGACTATGGCTACACCTTC.

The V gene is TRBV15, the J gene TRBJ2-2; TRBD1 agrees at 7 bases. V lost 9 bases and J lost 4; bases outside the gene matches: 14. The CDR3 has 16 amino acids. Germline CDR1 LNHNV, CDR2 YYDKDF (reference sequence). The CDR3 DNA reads TGTGCCACTACCACAGGGGAGCGTATTTCCACCGGGGAGCTGTTTTTT. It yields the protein CATTTGERISTGELFF.

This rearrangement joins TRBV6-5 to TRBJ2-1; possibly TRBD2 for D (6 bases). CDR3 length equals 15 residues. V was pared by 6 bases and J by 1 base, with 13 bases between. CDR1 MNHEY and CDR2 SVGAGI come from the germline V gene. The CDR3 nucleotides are TGTGCCAGCAGGGACCGGGACTGGTCCTACAATGAGCAGTTCTTC. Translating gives CASRDRDWSYNEQFF.

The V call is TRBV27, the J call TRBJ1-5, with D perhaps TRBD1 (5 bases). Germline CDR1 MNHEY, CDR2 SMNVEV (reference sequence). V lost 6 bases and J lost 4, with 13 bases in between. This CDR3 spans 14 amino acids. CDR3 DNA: TGTGCCAGCAGGAAGCAGGGTGCTAATCAGCCCCAGCATTTT. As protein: CASRKQGANQPQHF.

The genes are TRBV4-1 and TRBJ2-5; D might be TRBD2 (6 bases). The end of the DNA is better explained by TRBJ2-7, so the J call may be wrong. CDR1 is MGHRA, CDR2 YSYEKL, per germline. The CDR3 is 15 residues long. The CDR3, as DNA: TGCGCCAGCAGCCAAGATCGTGGGGGGACCTACGAGCAGTACTTC. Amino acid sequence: CASSQDRGGTYEQYF.

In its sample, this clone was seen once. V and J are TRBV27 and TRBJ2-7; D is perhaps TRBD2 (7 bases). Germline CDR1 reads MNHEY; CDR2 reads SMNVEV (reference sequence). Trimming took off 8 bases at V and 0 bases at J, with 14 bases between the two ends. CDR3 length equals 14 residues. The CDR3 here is CASAGEGGSYEQYF. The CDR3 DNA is TGTGCCAGCGCGGGAGAAGGGGGCTCCTACGAGCAGTACTTC.